Detailed here is one TCR beta chain. The antigen remains undetermined. V gave up 4 bases and J gave up 4 bases; unmatched junction bases: 3. The CDR3 contains 15 residues. The germline gives CDR1 MGHDK, CDR2 SYGVNS. These data originate in a study of T cell repertoires in cytomegalovirus infection. TCRdb analysed the reads with MiXCR anew, one entry per CDR3 protein. The sample lists 80,000 or so distinct CDR3 sequences; approximately 42% were seen once. This TCR was sampled from a human donor in good health (CMV status not recorded). Some clones in this sample may be carry-over from other donors' samples. The starting material was CD8+ T cells from cultured PBMCs, obtained from culture after CMV antigen stimulation. The chain links TRBV25-1 to TRBJ2-1; 11 nucleotides agree with TRBD2. The CDR3 reads CASSARTSGYNEQFF. CDR3 in DNA: TGTGCCAGCAGTGCCAGGACTAGCGGGTACAATGAGCAGTTCTTC.